A single sample is the source of the 22 T cell receptor beta chains below, sequenced in a study of chemoradiotherapy in HPV16-positive cancers. Using immunoSEQ multiplex PCR, the repertoire was profiled, and TCRdb retains in-frame clones only, with some absent. The table shows about 17,000 clones, with around nine tenths occurring only once. The specimen comprised blood, sampled from a patient who underwent chemoradiotherapy. These receptor sequences come from a human donor with HPV-associated anogenital cancer.

This clone was detected once. The J gene is TRBJ1-2, the V gene TRBV7-9, with D perhaps matching TRBD1 (5 bases). There are 12 residues in the CDR3. CDR1 and CDR2 from the germline V gene are SEHNR and FQNEAQ (reference sequence). V dropped 6 bases and J dropped 8 bases, with 13 bases sitting between them. Here the CDR3 reads CASSFGGVGYTF. The CDR3 nucleotides are TGTGCCAGCAGTTTTGGGGGAGTGGGCTACACCTTC.

The rearrangement links TRBV7-7 to TRBJ1-6, with TRBD1 as a possible D gene (5 bases). Germline V CDR1 and CDR2: SSHAT, FNYEAQ (reference sequence). This CDR3 region has 17 residues. V was pared by 1 base and J by 5 bases, with 15 bases between. As DNA, the CDR3 is TGTGCCAGCAGCTTAGTTGGGAGGGGATTCGATAATTCACCCCTCCACTTT. This gives the protein CASSLVGRGFDNSPLHF.

This clone was observed a single time. This chain joins TRBV10-2 and TRBJ2-7; D remains unclear. Germline loops: CDR1 WSHSY, CDR2 SAAADI. The CDR3 is made up of 11 amino acids. V was cut by 3 bases and J by 4 bases, with 4 bases left in between. As DNA, the CDR3 is TGCGCCAGCAGTGACGATTACGAGCAGTACGTC. It codes for CASSDDYEQYV.

The gene calls are TRBV9 and TRBJ1-2; possible D gene TRBD1, 6 bases. V lost 2 bases and J 6 bases, leaving 17 bases between the germline ends. The CDR3 runs to 15 residues. Germline V lookup: CDR1 SGDLS, CDR2 YYNGEE. The CDR3 protein is CASSVGTIGVDGYTF. CDR3 sequence (DNA): TGTGCCAGCAGCGTCGGGACAATAGGGGTTGATGGCTACACCTTC. Full variable domain (remainder filled in from reference TRBV9 and TRBJ1-2): DSGVTQTPKHLITATGQRVTLRCSPRSGDLSVYWYQQSLDQGLQFLIQYYNGEERAKGNILERFSAQQFPDLHSELNLSSLELGDSALYFCASSVGTIGVDGYTFGSGTRLTVV.

The V call is TRBV5-1, the J call TRBJ2-5, with unresolved D. The ends were cut back, 1 base at V and 1 base at J, with 2 bases in the middle. The CDR3 has 12 amino acids. CDR1 is SGHRS, CDR2 YFSETQ, per germline. CDR3 protein: CASSLSQETQYF. The CDR3 region has the DNA TGCGCCAGCAGCTTGTCCCAAGAGACCCAGTACTTC. The entire variable domain, with the rest obtained from reference TRBV5-1 and TRBJ2-5, is as follows: KAGVTQTPRYLIKTRGQQVTLSCSPISGHRSVSWYQQTPGQGLQFLFEYFSETQRNKGNFPGRFSGRQFSNSRSEMNVSTLELGDSALYLCASSLSQETQYFGPGTRLLVL.

The chain joins TRBV6-5 to TRBJ2-3; maybe TRBD1 (6 bases). Germline-derived CDR1 and CDR2 are MNHEY and SVGAGI. The ends were cut back, 6 bases at V and 4 bases at J, with 11 bases in the middle. The CDR3 loop spans 13 amino acids. The CDR3 is CASRSGVPDTQYF. The CDR3, as DNA: TGTGCCAGCAGGTCAGGGGTGCCAGATACGCAGTATTTT.

This clone has only one observation. V usage is TRBV2 and J usage is TRBJ2-6; D might be TRBD1 (6 bases). Germline CDR1 SNHLY, CDR2 FYNNEI. Trimming removed 5 bases at V and 2 bases at J, with 10 bases between. This CDR3 spans 15 amino acids. The CDR3 is CASSLGAPGANVLTF. The CDR3 DNA is TGTGCCAGCAGTCTGGGGGCCCCTGGGGCCAACGTCCTGACTTTC.

This chain links TRBV21-1 with TRBJ2-2; the DNA was not used to check the table's D call, TRBD1. TRBV21-1 is given as a pseudogene. This CDR3 has 17 residues. In DNA, the CDR3 is TGTGCCAGCACGAAGGGGCGCATTTTAACCCACACCGGGGAGCTGTTTTTT. Translating it yields CASTKGRILTHTGELFF.

The genes are TRBV30 and TRBJ2-2; TRBD1 matches 8 bases. This CDR3 comprises 15 residues. In germline, CDR1 is GTSNPN, CDR2 SVGIG (reference sequence). Trimming at V came to 2 bases and at J to 7 bases, leaving 9 bases not matched to a gene. This CDR3 is CAWSRKPTGGGELFF. CDR3 bases: TGTGCCTGGAGTAGGAAGCCTACAGGGGGCGGGGAGCTGTTTTTT.

The genes are TRBV7-2 and TRBJ1-2, with D tentatively TRBD2 (5 bases). The J call may be in error: the DNA end matches TRBJ2-1 better. The germline gives CDR1 SGHTA, CDR2 FQGNSA. The CDR3 covers 12 residues. CDR3 sequence: CASSLRRGRQFF. CDR3 sequence (DNA): TGTGCCAGCAGCCTCCGACGGGGTAGACAGTTCTTC.

This clone has a single count. The rearrangement joins TRBV10-1 to TRBJ2-7; 8 nucleotides agree with TRBD1. The CDR3 extends over 15 amino acids. The V and J ends lost 9 bases and 2 bases, in that order; junction bases with no gene match: 12. The germline CDR1 and CDR2 sequences are WNHNN and SYGVQD (reference sequence). The chain's CDR3 is CARRQGSTLAYEQYV. The CDR3 DNA reads as TGCGCCAGGAGACAGGGGTCTACACTAGCCTACGAGCAGTACGTC.

The rearrangement uses TRBV19 and TRBJ1-1; D might be TRBD1 (5 bases). Germline V gene lookup returns CDR1 LNHDA and CDR2 SQIVND (reference sequence). CDR3 length equals 15 residues. Trimming removed 5 bases at V and 2 bases at J, with 15 bases between. CDR3 protein: CASSPHAGTNTEAFF. CDR3 nucleotide sequence: TGTGCCAGTAGTCCCCACGCAGGGACCAACACTGAAGCTTTCTTT. Based on the CDR3 plus reference TRBV19 and TRBJ1-1, the full variable domain is DGGITQSPKYLFRKEGQNVTLSCEQNLNHDAMYWYRQDPGQGLRLIYYSQIVNDFQKGDIAEGYSVSREKKESFPLTVTSAQKNPTAFYLCASSPHAGTNTEAFFGQGTRLTVV.

The rearrangement links TRBV9 to TRBJ2-1; no clear D. The germline V gene encodes CDR1 SGDLS and CDR2 YYNGEE. This CDR3 comprises 12 residues. V lost 0 bases and J 11 bases, leaving 9 bases between the germline ends. The CDR3 spells CASSVGSVQQFF. For the CDR3, the DNA is TGTGCCAGCAGCGTAGGATCGGTACAGCAGTTCTTC.

This sequence joins TRBV6-5 and TRBJ1-1; unclear D gene. Germline CDR1 and CDR2: MNHEY and SVGAGI. The V end lost 6 bases, the J end lost 4 bases, and 12 bases lay between the germline ends. CDR3 length: 13 residues. The CDR3 DNA sequence: TGTGCCAGCAGCCTTAGGGTCGGCACTGAAGCTTTCTTT. It translates to CASSLRVGTEAFF.

The chain employs TRBV7-9 and TRBJ2-7; no reliable D call. The length of the CDR3 is 11 residues. V was pared by 4 bases and J by 4 bases, with 5 bases between. Germline V CDR1 and CDR2: SEHNR, FQNEAQ (reference sequence). CDR3 DNA sequence: TGTGCCAGCAGCTCCTATTACGAGCAGTACTTC. This codes for CASSSYYEQYF.

The chain carries TRBV18 and TRBJ1-4; 7 bases are a match to TRBD1. J gave up 5 bases and V 3 bases, and 6 bases lay outside the gene matches. The germline V gene has CDR1 KGHSH and CDR2 LQKENI. The CDR3 covers 15 residues. The CDR3: CASSPPSTGNEKLFF. The CDR3 region has the DNA TGTGCCAGCTCACCCCCATCGACAGGGAATGAAAAACTGTTTTTT.

V usage is TRBV5-3 and J usage is TRBJ2-7, with 8 bases identical to TRBD2. TRBV5-3 is an open reading frame whose function is uncertain. The J segment lost 5 bases and the V segment lost 1 base, leaving 8 bases of the junction unmatched. This CDR3 is 15 amino acids long. The CDR3 protein is CARSLYPRGANEQYV. The CDR3 nucleotides are TGTGCCAGAAGCTTGTACCCGCGGGGGGCTAACGAGCAGTACGTC.

This clone was detected a few times. The J gene is TRBJ2-5, the V gene TRBV5-4; 11 nucleotides align to TRBD2. In germline, CDR1 is SGHNT, CDR2 YYREEE (reference sequence). The CDR3 covers 16 residues. V dropped 4 bases and J dropped 4; count of bases not matched to a gene: 9. The CDR3 DNA follows: TGTGCCAGCAGCCAGGGACTAGCGGTTGCGGTAGAGACCCAGTACTTC. It encodes CASSQGLAVAVETQYF.

This clone came up once. The chain combines TRBV4-1 with TRBJ1-1; D not certain. Trimming removed 0 bases at V and 1 base at J, with 9 bases between. There are 15 residues in the CDR3. Germline CDR1 is MGHRA and CDR2 is YSYEKL. CDR3: CASSQDYTKNTEAFF. CDR3 DNA: TGCGCCAGCAGCCAAGATTACACAAAGAACACTGAAGCTTTCTTT.

The rearrangement links TRBV6-5 to TRBJ1-2; D call uncertain. Germline V gives CDR1 MNHEY, CDR2 SVGAGI. Trimming shortened V by 0 bases and J by 4 bases, and 9 bases separated the two germline ends. The CDR3 consists of 14 residues. The CDR3 coding sequence is TGTGCCAGCAGTTACTCGATTCAGGCCTATGGCTACACCTTC. This sequence encodes CASSYSIQAYGYTF.

This chain links TRBV14 with TRBJ2-1, with 9 positions matching TRBD2. CDR1 and CDR2 (germline): SGHDN, FVKESK. The CDR3 contains 17 residues. Trimming removed 4 bases from V and 5 bases from J; junction bases left unmatched: 12. CDR3 residues: CASSPFRSSGTNNEQFF. The CDR3 nucleotides read TGTGCCAGCAGCCCATTCCGCTCTAGCGGGACAAACAATGAGCAGTTCTTC.

This clone was seen only a few times. The chain couples TRBV18 to TRBJ1-1; a possible D gene is TRBD1 (5 bases). Trimming took 6 bases from V and 4 from J, leaving 12 bases between them. Looked up from germline, CDR1 is KGHSH and CDR2 is LQKENI. The CDR3 contains 13 residues. CDR3 sequence: CASSVGGTTEAFF. DNA for the CDR3: TGTGCCAGCTCTGTGGGAGGGACCACTGAAGCTTTCTTT.